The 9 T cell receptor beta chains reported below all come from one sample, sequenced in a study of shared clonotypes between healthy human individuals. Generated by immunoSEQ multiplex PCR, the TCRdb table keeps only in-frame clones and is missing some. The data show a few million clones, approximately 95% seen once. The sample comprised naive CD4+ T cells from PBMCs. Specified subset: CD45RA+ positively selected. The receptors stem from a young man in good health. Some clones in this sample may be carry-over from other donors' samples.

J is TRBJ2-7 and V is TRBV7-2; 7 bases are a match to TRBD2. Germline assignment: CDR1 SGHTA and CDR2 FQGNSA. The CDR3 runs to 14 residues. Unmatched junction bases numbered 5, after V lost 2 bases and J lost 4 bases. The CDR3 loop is CASSLLPGGYEQYF. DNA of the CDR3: TGTGCCAGCAGCTTATTACCCGGGGGGTACGAGCAGTACTTC. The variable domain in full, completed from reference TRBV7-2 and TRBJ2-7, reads GAGVSQSPSNKVTEKGKDVELRCDPISGHTALYWYRQSLGQGLEFLIYFQGNSAPDKSGLPSDRFSAERTGGSVSTLTIQRTQQEDSAVYLCASSLLPGGYEQYFGPGTRLTVT.

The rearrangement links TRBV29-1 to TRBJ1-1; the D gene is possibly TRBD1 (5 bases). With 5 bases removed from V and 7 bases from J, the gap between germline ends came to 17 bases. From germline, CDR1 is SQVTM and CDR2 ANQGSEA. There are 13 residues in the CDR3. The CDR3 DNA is TGCAGCGTTAGACCCTTAGGGGCCCGTGAAGCTTTCTTT. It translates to CSVRPLGAREAFF.

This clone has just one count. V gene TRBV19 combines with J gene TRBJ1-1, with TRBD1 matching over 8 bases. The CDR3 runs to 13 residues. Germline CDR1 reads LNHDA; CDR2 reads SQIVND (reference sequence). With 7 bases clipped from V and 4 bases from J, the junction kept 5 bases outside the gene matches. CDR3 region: CASNRQGFTEAFF. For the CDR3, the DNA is TGTGCCAGTAACCGACAGGGGTTCACTGAAGCTTTCTTT.

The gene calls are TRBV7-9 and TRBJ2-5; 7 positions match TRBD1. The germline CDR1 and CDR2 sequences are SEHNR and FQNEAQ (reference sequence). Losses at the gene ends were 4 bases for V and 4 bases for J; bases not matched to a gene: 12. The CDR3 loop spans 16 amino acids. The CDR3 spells CASSSNRGSKGETQYF. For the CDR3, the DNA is TGTGCCAGCAGCTCCAACAGGGGAAGTAAGGGAGAGACCCAGTACTTC.

This CDR3 reads CAWSFTRTSGITDTQYF. CDR3 DNA sequence: TGTGCCTGGAGTTTCACTCGGACTAGCGGGATCACAGATACGCAGTATTTT. This chain uses TRBV30 with TRBJ2-3; 12 bases are a match to TRBD2. Germline lookup yields CDR1 GTSNPN and CDR2 SVGIG (reference sequence). The junction had 8 bases not matched to a gene; V was cut back by 2 bases and J by 2 bases. This CDR3 contains 17 residues.

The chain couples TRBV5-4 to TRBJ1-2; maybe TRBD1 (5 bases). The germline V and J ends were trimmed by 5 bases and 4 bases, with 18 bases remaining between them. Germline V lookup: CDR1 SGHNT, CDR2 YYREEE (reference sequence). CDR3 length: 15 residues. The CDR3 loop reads CASSGGVALVYGYTF. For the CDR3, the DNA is TGTGCCAGCAGTGGAGGGGTGGCATTGGTCTATGGCTACACCTTC.

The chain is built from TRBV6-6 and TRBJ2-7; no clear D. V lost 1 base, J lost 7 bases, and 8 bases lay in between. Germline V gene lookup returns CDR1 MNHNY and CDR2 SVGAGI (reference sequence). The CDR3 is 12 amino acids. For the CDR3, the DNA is TGTGCCAGCAGTTACTACTTCGGGGAGCAGTACTTC. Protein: CASSYYFGEQYF.

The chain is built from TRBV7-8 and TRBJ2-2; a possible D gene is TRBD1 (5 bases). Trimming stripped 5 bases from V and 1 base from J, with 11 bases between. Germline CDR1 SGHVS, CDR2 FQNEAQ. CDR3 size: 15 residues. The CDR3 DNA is TGTGCCAGCAGCCTACGCAGGGAGAACACCGGGGAGCTGTTTTTT. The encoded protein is CASSLRRENTGELFF.

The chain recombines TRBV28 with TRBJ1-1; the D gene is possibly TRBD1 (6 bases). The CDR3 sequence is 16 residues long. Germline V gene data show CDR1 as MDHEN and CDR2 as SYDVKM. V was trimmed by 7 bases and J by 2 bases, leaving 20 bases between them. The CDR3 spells CASILPTGRGNTEAFF. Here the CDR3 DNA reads TGTGCCAGCATCCTCCCCACGGGCAGGGGCAACACTGAAGCTTTCTTT.